Included here is one T cell receptor beta chain sequence, with context. As yet, its antigen is unknown. The CDR3 contains 15 residues. V shed 1 base and J shed 0 bases, with 6 bases lying between them. The germline V gene encodes CDR1 MGHDK and CDR2 SYGVNS. The template for TCR beta VDJ and CDR3 sequence profiling was genomic DNA. From the reads, TCRdb called clonotypes with MiXCR, one entry per CDR3 protein. The profile shows about 71,000 distinct CDR3 sequences, roughly half of them singletons. This entry belongs to a study of CD8+CD57+ T cells in acquired aplastic anemia. General observations from the study: Controls did not differ significantly from patients in CD8+ Simpson's diversity.

Source material: sorted CD4+, CD8+, or CD8+CD57+ T cells (not recorded which) from PBMCs. This rearrangement joins TRBV25-1 to TRBJ1-4; D remains ambiguous. This receptor was taken from a human donor in good health, serving as a control. CDR3 loop: CASSESGTTNEKLFF. CDR3 bases: TGTGCCAGCAGTGAATCGGGGACAACTAATGAAAAACTGTTTTTT.